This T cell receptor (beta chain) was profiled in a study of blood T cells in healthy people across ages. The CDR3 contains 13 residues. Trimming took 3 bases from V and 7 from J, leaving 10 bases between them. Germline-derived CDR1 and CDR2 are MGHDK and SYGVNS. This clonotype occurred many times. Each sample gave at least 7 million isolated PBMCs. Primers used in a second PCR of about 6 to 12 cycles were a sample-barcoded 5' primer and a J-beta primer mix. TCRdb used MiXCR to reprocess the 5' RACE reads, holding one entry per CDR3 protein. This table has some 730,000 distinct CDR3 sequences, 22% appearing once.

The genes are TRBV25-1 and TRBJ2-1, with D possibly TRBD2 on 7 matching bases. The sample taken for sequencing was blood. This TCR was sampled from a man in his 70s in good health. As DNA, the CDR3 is TGTGCCAGCAGTGAGGGGGGGCTGAATGAGCAGTTCTTC. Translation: CASSEGGLNEQFF.